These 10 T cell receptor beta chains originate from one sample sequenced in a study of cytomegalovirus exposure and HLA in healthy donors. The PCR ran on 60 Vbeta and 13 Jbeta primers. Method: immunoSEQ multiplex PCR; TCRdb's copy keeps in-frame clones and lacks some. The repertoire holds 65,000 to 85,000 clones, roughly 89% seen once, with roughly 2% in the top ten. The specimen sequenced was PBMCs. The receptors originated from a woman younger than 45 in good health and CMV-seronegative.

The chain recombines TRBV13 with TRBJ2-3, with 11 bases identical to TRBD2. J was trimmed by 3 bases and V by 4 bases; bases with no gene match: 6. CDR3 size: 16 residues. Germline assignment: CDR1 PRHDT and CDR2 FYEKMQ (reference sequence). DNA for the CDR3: TGTGCCAGCAGCTCCCTGACTAGCGGGGTTACAGATACGCAGTATTTT. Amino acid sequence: CASSSLTSGVTDTQYF.

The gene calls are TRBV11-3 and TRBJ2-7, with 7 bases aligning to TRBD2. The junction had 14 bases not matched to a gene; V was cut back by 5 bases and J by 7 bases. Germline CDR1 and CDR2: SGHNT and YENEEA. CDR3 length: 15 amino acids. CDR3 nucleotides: TGTGCCAGCAGCCCCCTAGCGGTTATCGTGGGGGAGCAGTACTTC. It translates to CASSPLAVIVGEQYF. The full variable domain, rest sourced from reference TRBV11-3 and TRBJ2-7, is EAGVVQSPRYKIIEKKQPVAFWCNPISGHNTLYWYLQNLGQGPELLIRYENEEAVDDSQLPKDRFSAERLKGVDSTLKIQPAELGDSAVYLCASSPLAVIVGEQYFGPGTRLTVT.

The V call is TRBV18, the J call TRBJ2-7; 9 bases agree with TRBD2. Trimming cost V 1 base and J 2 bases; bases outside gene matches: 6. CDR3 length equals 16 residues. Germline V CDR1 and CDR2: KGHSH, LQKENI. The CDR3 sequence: CASSPLTSGSPYEQYF. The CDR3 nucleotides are TGTGCCAGCTCACCACTGACTAGCGGTTCTCCCTACGAGCAGTACTTC.

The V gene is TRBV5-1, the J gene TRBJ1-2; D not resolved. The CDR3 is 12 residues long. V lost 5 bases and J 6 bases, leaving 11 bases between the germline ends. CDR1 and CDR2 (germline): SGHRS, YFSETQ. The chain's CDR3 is CASSLGSDGYTF. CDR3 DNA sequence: TGCGCCAGCAGTCTGGGCTCCGATGGCTACACCTTC.

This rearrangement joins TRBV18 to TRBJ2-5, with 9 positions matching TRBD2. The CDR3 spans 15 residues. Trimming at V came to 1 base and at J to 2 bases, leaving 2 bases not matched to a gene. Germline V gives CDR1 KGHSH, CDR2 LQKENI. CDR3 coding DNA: TGTGCCAGCTCACCACTAGCGGGAGTGCAAGAGACCCAGTACTTC. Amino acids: CASSPLAGVQETQYF.

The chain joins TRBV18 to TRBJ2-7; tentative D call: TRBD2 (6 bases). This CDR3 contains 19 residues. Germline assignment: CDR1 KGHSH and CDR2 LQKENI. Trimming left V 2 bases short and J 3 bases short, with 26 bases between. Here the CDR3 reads CASSPSQVLLPGEGYEQYF. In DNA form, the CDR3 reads TGTGCCAGCTCACCAAGCCAGGTCCTACTACCGGGAGAGGGCTACGAGCAGTACTTC.

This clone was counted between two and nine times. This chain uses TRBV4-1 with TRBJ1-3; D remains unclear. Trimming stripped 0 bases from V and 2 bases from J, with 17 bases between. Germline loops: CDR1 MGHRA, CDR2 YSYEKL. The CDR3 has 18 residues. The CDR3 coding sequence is TGCGCCAGCAGCCAAGATCCCCGGGGTAGTAGTACTGGAAACACCATATATTTT. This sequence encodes CASSQDPRGSSTGNTIYF.

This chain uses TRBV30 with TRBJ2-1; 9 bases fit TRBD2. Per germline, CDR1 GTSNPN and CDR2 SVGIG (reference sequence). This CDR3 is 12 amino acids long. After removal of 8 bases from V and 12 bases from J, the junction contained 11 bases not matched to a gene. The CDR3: CAGGGGRARQFF. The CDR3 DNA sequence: TGTGCCGGGGGGGGCGGGAGGGCCCGGCAGTTCTTC. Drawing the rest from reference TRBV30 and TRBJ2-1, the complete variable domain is SQTIHQWPATLVQPVGSPLSLECTVEGTSNPNLYWYRQAAGRGLQLLFYSVGIGQISSEVPQNLSASRPQDRQFILSSKKLLLSDSGFYLCAGGGGRARQFFGPGTRLTVL.

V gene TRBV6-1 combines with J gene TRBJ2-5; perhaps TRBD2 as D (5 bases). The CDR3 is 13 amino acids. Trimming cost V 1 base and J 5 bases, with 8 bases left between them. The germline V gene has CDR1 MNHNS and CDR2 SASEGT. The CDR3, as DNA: TGTGCCAGCAGTGAAGTCGTAGCGGAGACCCAGTACTTC. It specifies CASSEVVAETQYF.

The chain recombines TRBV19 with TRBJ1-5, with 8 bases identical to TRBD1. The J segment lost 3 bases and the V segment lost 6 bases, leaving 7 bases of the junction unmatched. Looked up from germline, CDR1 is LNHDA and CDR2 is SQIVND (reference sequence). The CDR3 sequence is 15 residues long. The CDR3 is CASSSTGADNQPQHF. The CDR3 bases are TGTGCCAGTAGCTCGACAGGGGCGGACAATCAGCCCCAGCATTTT.